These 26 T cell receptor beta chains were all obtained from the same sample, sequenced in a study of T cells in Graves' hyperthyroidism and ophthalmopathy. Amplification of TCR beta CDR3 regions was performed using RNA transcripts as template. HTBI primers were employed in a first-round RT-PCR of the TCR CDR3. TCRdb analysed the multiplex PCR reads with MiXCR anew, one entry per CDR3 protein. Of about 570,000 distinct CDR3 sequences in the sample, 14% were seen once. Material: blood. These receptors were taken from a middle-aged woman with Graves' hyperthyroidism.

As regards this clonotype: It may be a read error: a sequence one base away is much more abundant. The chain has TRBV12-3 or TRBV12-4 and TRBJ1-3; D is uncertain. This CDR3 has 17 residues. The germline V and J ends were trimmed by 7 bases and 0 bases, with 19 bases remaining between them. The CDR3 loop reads CASIPGGGPLSGNTIYF. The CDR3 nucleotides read TGTGCCAGCATCCCAGGCGGCGGTCCACTCTCTGGAAACACCATATATTTT.

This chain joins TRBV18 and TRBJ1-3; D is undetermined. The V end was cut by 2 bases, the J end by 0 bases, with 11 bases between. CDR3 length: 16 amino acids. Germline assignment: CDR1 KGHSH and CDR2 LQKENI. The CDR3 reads CASSPAESSSGNTIYF. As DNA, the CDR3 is TGTGCCAGCTCACCAGCGGAGAGCAGCTCTGGAAACACCATATATTTT.

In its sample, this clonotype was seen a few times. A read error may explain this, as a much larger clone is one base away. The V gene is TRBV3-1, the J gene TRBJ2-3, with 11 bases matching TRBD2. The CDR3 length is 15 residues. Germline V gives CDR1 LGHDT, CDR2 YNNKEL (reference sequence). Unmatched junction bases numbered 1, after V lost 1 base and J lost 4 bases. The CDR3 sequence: CASSQVLAGADTQYF. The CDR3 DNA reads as TGTGCCAGCAGCCAAGTACTAGCGGGAGCAGATACGCAGTATTTT.

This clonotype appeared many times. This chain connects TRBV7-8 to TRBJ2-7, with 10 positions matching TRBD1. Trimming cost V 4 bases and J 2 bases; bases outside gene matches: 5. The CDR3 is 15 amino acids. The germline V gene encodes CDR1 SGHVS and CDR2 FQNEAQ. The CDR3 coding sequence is TGTGCCAGCAGCTCAGACAGGGGGCTCCCCTACGAGCAGTACTTC. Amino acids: CASSSDRGLPYEQYF.

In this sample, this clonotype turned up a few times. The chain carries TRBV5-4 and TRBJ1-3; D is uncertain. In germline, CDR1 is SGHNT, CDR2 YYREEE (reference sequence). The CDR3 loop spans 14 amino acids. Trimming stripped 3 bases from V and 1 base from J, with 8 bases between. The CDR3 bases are TGTGCCAGCAGCTCGACAACTTCTGGAAACACCATATATTTT. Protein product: CASSSTTSGNTIYF.

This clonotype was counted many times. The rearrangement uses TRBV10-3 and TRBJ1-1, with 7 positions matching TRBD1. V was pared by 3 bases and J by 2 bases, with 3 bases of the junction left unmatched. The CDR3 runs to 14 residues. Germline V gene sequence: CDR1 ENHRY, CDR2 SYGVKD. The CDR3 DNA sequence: TGTGCCATCAGTGACAACAGGGGAAACACTGAAGCTTTCTTT. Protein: CAISDNRGNTEAFF.

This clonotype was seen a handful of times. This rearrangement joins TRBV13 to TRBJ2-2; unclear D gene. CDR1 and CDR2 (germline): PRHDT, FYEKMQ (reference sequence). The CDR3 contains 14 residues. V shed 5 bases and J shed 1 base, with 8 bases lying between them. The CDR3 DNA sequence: TGTGCCAGCAGCATACGGGTGAACACCGGGGAGCTGTTTTTT. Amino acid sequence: CASSIRVNTGELFF.

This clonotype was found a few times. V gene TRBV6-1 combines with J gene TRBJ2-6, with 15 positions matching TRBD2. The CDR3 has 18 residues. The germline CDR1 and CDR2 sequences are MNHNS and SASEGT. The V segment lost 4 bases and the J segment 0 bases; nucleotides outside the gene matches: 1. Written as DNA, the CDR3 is TGTGCCAGCAGTGGGACTAGCGGGAGGGTCTCTGGGGCCAACGTCCTGACTTTC. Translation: CASSGTSGRVSGANVLTF.

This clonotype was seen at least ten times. The CDR3 DNA is TGTGCCAGCAGCACCACAGACAGTATCTCCTACAATGAGCAGTTCTTC. This encodes CASSTTDSISYNEQFF. The gene calls are TRBV9 and TRBJ2-1, with TRBD1 as a possible D gene (5 bases). The V gene's germline CDR1 is SGDLS and CDR2 YYNGEE. Trimming left V 4 bases short and J 0 bases short, with 14 bases between. The CDR3 length is 16 residues.

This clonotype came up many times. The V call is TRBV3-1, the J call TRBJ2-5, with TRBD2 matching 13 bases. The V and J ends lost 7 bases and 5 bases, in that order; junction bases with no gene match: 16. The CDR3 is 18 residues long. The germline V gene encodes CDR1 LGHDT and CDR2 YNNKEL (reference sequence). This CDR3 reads CASIPGGTSGKKLETQYF. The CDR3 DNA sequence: TGTGCCAGCATCCCGGGGGGGACTAGCGGGAAGAAGTTGGAGACCCAGTACTTC.

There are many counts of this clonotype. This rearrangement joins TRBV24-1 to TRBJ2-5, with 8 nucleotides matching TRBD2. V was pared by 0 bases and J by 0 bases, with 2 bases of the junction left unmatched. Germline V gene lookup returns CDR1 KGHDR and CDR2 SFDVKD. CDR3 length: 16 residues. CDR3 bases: TGTGCCACCAGTGATTTGAGCGGGAGAGACCAAGAGACCCAGTACTTC. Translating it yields CATSDLSGRDQETQYF.

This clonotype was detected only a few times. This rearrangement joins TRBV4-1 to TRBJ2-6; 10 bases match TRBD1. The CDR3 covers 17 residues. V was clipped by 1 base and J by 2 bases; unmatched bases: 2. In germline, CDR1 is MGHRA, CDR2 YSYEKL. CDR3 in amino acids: CASSQGDRGTGANVLTF. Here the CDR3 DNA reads TGCGCCAGCAGCCAAGGGGACAGGGGTACTGGGGCCAACGTCCTGACTTTC.

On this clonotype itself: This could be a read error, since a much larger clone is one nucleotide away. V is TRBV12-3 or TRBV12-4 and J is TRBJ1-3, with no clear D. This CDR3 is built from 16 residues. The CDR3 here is CASSFHAGVSGNTVYF. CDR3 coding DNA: TGTGCCAGCAGTTTCCACGCCGGAGTCTCTGGAAACACCGTATATTTT.

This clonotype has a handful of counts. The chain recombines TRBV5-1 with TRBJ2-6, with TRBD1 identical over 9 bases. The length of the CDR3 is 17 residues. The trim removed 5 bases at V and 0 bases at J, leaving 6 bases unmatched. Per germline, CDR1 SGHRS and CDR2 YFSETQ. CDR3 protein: CASRGQGLTSGANVLTF. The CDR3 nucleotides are TGCGCCAGCAGGGGACAGGGTCTTACCTCTGGGGCCAACGTCCTGACTTTC.

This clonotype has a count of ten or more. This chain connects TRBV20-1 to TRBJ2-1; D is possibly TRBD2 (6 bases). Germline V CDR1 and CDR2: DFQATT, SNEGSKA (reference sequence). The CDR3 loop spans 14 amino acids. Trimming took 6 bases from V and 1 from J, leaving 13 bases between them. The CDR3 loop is CSALTSLSYNEQFF. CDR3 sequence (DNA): TGCAGTGCCCTGACTAGTTTATCCTACAATGAGCAGTTCTTC.

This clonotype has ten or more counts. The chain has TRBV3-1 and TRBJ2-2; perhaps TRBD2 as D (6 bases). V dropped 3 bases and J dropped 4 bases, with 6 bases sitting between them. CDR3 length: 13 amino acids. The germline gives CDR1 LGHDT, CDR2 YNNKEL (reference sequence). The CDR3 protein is CASSQGLTGELFF. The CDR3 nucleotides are TGTGCCAGCAGCCAGGGACTCACCGGGGAGCTGTTTTTT.

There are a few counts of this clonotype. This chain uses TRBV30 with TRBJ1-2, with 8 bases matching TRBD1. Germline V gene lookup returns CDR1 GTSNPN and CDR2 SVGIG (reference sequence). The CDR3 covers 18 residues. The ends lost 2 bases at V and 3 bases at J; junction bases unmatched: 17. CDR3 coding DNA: TGTGCCTGGAGTCCTCTGGTGGACAGGGAATTGGTGGACTATGGCTACACCTTC. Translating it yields CAWSPLVDRELVDYGYTF. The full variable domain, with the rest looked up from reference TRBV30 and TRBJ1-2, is SQTIHQWPATLVQPVGSPLSLECTVEGTSNPNLYWYRQAAGRGLQLLFYSVGIGQISSEVPQNLSASRPQDRQFILSSKKLLLSDSGFYLCAWSPLVDRELVDYGYTFGSGTRLTVV.

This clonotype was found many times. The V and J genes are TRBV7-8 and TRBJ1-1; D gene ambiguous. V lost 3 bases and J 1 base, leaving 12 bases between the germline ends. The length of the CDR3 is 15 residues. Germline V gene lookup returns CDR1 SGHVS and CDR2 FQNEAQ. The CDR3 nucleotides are TGTGCCAGCAGCTTTATTACGGCTACGAACACTGAAGCTTTCTTT. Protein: CASSFITATNTEAFF. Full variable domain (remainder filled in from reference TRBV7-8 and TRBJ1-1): GAGVSQSPRYKVAKRGQDVALRCDPISGHVSLFWYQQALGQGPEFLTYFQNEAQLDKSGLPSDRFFAERPEGSVSTLKIQRTQQEDSAVYLCASSFITATNTEAFFGQGTRLTVV.

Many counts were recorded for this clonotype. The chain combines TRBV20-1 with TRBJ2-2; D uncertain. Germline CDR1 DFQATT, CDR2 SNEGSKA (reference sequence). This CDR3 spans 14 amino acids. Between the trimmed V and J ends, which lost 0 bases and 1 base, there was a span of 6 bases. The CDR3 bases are TGCAGTGCTAGAGATCGTCAGAACACCGGGGAGCTGTTTTTT. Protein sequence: CSARDRQNTGELFF.

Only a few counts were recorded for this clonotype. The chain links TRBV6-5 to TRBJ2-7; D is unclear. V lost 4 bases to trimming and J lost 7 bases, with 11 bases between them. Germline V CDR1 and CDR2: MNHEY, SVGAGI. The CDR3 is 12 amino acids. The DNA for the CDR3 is TGTGCCAGCAGTTCCCCCCGTGGGGAGCAGTACTTC. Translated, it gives CASSSPRGEQYF.

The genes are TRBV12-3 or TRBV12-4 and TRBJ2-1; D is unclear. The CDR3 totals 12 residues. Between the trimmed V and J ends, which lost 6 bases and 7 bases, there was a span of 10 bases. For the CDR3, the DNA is TGTGCCAGCAGCGCCCCCGTAAATGAGCAGTTCTTC. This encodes CASSAPVNEQFF.

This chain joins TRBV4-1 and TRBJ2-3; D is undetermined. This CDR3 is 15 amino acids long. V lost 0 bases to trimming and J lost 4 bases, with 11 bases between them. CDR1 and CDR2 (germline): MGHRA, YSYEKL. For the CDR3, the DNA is TGCGCCAGCAGCCAAGATCTTCAGATGGCAGATACGCAGTATTTT. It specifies CASSQDLQMADTQYF.

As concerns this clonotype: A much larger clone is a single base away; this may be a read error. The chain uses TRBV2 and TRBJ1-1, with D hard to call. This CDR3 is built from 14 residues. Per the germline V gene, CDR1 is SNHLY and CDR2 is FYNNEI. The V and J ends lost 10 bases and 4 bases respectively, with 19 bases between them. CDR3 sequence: CATGGSMARTEAFF. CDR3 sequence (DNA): TGTGCCACCGGAGGAAGTATGGCGCGCACTGAAGCTTTCTTT.

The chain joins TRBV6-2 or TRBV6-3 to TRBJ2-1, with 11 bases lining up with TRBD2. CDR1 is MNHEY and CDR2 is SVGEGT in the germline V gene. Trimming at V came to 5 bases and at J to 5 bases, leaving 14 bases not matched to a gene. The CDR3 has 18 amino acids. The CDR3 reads CASSPLTSGSSSHNEQFF. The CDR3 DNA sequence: TGTGCCAGCAGTCCCCTCACTAGCGGGAGTAGCAGCCACAATGAGCAGTTCTTC.

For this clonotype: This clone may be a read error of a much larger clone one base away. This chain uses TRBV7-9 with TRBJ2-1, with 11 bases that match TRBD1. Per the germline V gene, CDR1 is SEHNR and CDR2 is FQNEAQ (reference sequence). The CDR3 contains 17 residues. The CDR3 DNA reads TGTGCCAGCAGCACTAAGGGGGGGGACAGGGGGAGAGATGAGCAGCTCTTC. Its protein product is CASSTKGGDRGRDEQLF.

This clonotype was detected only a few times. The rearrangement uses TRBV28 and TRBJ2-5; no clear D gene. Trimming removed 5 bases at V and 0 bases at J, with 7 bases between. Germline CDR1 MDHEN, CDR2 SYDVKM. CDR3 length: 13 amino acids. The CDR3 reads CASSEVYQETQYF. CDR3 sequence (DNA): TGTGCCAGCAGTGAGGTGTACCAAGAGACCCAGTACTTC.